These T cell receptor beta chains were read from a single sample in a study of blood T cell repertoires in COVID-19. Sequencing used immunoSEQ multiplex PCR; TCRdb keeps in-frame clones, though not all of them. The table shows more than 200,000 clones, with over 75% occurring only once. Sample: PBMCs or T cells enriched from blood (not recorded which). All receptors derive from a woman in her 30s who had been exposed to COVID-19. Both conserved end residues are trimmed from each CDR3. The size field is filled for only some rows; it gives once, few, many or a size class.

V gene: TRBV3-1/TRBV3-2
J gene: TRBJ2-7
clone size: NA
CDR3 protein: ASSYGQAYEQY

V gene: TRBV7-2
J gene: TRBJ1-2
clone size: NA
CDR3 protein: ASRPDSYSPNYGYT

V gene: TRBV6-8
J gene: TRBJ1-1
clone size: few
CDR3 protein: ASRSLGQLNTEAF

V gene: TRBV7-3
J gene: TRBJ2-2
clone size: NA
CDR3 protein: ASSLLGDTNTGELF

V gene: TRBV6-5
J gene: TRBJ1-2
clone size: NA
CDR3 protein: ASGTQGTRGGYT

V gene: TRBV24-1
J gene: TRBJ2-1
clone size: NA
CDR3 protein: ATSDVAGSYNEQF

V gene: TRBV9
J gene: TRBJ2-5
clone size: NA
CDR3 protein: ASSLGLAGFQETQY

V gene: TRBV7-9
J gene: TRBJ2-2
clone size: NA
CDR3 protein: ASSFNPGPTGELF

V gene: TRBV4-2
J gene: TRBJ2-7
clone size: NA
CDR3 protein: ASSLLLAGAYEQY

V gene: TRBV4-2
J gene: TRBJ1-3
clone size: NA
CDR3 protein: ASSQVSGLLSGNTIY

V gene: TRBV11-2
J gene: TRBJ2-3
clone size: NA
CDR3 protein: ASSLDKWGTSGSTDTQY

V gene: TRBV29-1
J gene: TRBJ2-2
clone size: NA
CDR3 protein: SVSGGSAGELF

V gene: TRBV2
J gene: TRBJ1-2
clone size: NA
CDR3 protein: ASSDRGTYGYT

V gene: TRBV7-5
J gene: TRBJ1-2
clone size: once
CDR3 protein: VRSLKERRSFRWGHGYT

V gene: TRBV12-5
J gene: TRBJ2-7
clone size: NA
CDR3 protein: ASGLVVNRRGYEQY

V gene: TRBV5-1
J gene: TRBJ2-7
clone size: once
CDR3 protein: ASSLADGGIPYEQY

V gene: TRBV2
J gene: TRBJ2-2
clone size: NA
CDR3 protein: ASSEKSVWTGELF

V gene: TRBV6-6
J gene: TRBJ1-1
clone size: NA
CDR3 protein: ASSYSTGTEAF

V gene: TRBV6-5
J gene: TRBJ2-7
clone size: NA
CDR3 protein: ASSILAGSLYEQY

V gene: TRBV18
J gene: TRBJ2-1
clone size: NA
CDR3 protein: ASSPDRVSYNEQF